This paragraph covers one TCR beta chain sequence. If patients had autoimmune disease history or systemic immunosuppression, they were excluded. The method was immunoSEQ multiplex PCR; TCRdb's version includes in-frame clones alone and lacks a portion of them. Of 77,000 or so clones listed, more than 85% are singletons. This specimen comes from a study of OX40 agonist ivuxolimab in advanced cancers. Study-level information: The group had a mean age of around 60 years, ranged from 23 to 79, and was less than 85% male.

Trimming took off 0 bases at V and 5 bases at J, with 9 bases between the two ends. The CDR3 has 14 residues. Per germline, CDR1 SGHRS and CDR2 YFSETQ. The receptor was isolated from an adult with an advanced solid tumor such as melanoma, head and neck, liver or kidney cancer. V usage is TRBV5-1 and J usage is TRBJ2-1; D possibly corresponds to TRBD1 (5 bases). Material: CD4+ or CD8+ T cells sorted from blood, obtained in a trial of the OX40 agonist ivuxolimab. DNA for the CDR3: TGCGCCAGCAGCTTGGCAGGGATTAACAATGAGCAGTTCTTC. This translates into CASSLAGINNEQFF.